The 2 T cell receptor beta chains reported below all come from one sample, sequenced in a study of shared clonotypes between healthy human individuals. TCRdb keeps only in-frame clones here, not all; method: immunoSEQ multiplex PCR. This sample yields 450,000 to 550,000 clones, of which 79% are seen a single time; 10% to 15% belongs to the top ten. The sample was PBMCs. The receptors were sampled from a woman aged 35 to 49 in good health. Some clones in this sample may be carry-over from other donors' samples.

V and J are TRBV5-5 and TRBJ2-7; D is unclear. Between the trimmed V and J ends, which lost 1 base and 2 bases, there was a span of 10 bases. This CDR3 is 14 amino acids long. Germline CDR1 reads SGHKS; CDR2 reads YYEKEE (reference sequence). The CDR3 nucleotides read TGTGCCAGCAGCTTGTTGGGGTCTACCTACGAGCAGTACTTC. Protein: CASSLLGSTYEQYF.

There are many counts of this clone. The chain links TRBV9 to TRBJ2-7, with 10 bases that match TRBD2. J lost 3 bases, V lost 4 bases, and 7 bases had no gene match. Germline V gives CDR1 SGDLS, CDR2 YYNGEE. This CDR3 has 15 residues. The CDR3 is CASSPTSGVNYEQYF. The DNA of the CDR3 is TGTGCCAGCAGCCCTACTAGCGGGGTGAACTACGAGCAGTACTTC.